These T cell receptor beta chains were read from a single sample in a study of T cells after yellow fever vaccination. TCRdb reanalysed the 5' RACE reads using MiXCR and keeps one entry per CDR3 protein. This table has 120,000 to 150,000 distinct CDR3 sequences, roughly 8% appearing once. The specimen comprised CD4+ T cells sorted from PBMCs, sampled 5 days after the yellow fever booster vaccination. The source is a man aged 25-45 years who received the YFV17D yellow fever vaccine. Both conserved end residues are part of each CDR3. D genes are given only for firm matches. Rows may omit the clone size; those that give it use once, few, many or a size class.

TGTGCCAGCAGCTTATCTAGTAGTTCCTACGAGCAGTACTTC CASSLSSSSYEQYF . TRBJ2-7 TRBV7-9 many
TGTGCCAGCAGGATGGGGGGAGACACCATATATTTT CASRMGGDTIYF . TRBJ1-3 TRBV12-3/TRBV12-4 many
TGTGCCAGCAGCTTACCGGAGGGGACGCTTCGGAACACTGAAGCTTTCTTT CASSLPEGTLRNTEAFF . TRBJ1-1 TRBV5-6 many
TGTGCCAGCAGAAAGGGGGGGCTAGCGGGAGGTAGGGATACGCAGTATTTT CASRKGGLAGGRDTQYF TRBD2 TRBJ2-3 TRBV5-4 many
TGCAGCGCCAGGTGGGATGAGCAGTTCTTC CSARWDEQFF . TRBJ2-1 TRBV29-1 many
TGTGCCATCAGTCCAACTGAGGGACTAGCGGGTCGCAATGAGCAGTTCTTC CAISPTEGLAGRNEQFF TRBD2 TRBJ2-1 TRBV10-3 many
TGCAGTGCTAGGCGGGGTAAACACACTGAAGCTTTCTTT CSARRGKHTEAFF . TRBJ1-1 TRBV20-1 many
TGTGCCAGCAGTTTCAGTTTCTACAATGAGCAGTTCTTC CASSFSFYNEQFF . TRBJ2-1 TRBV12-3/TRBV12-4 .
TGCGCCAGCAGTCAATCCTGGACAGTTCAAGAGACCCAGTACTTC CASSQSWTVQETQYF . TRBJ2-5 TRBV23-1 .
TGTGCCAGCAGCGTCCTCCAGGGTCCCAAAGAGACCCAGTACTTC CASSVLQGPKETQYF . TRBJ2-5 TRBV9 many
TGCGCCAGCAGCTCTATAGCGGGAGGGCCTAATGAGCAGTTCTTC CASSSIAGGPNEQFF TRBD2 TRBJ2-1 TRBV5-1 .
TGTGCCAGCAGCTTAGCACCGCTGAACACCGGGGAGCTGTTTTTT CASSLAPLNTGELFF . TRBJ2-2 TRBV7-2 many
TGTGCCAGCAGCGTGGTATCTTGCAAAGAGACCCAGTACTTC CASSVVSCKETQYF . TRBJ2-5 TRBV6-4 many
TGTGCCAGTACGCCAATAGCGGGAAGCTCCTACAATGAGCAGTTCTTC CASTPIAGSSYNEQFF TRBD2 TRBJ2-1 TRBV3-1 many
TGTGCCAGCAGTTACGATGGACAGCCCACAGATACGCAGTATTTT CASSYDGQPTDTQYF . TRBJ2-3 TRBV6-2/TRBV6-3 many
TGTGCCAGCAGGCCACATCTCGGGACAGGGGCTGAAAAACTGTTTTTT CASRPHLGTGAEKLFF TRBD1 TRBJ1-4 TRBV6-1 many
TGCGCCAGCACCATGGGGCAAGCGAGCTCCTACAATGAGCAGTTCTTC CASTMGQASSYNEQFF . TRBJ2-1 TRBV23-1 many
TGTGCCAGCTCCCAAGGACTAGCGGGAGGAGTCGAGCAGTACTTC CASSQGLAGGVEQYF TRBD2 TRBJ2-7 TRBV18 many
TGTGCCTGGGCGGGGACTAGCGTGGTGGATGAGCAGTTCTTC CAWAGTSVVDEQFF TRBD2 TRBJ2-1 TRBV30 many
TGCGCCAGCAGCTTGGGGGCAGGGAATTCACCCCTCCACTTT CASSLGAGNSPLHF . TRBJ1-6 TRBV5-1 many
TGCGCCAGCAGCTTGTTCGGCGCAGAAAACTATGGCTACACCTTC CASSLFGAENYGYTF . TRBJ1-2 TRBV5-1 many
TGTGCCAGCAGGGGACAGGGGGGAGGCAATGAGCAGTTCTTC CASRGQGGGNEQFF TRBD1 TRBJ2-1 TRBV28 many
TGTGCCAGCAGTGATGCTGGCTACACCTTC CASSDAGYTF . TRBJ1-2 TRBV6-1 .
TGCGCCAGCAGCTTGGATTCTTGGGACGTAGGCTACACCTTC CASSLDSWDVGYTF . TRBJ1-2 TRBV5-1 many
TGTGCCAGTAGTATATCCTGGACTAGCGGGGTCAATGAGCAGTTCTTC CASSISWTSGVNEQFF TRBD2 TRBJ2-1 TRBV19 few
TGTGCCAGCAGCATCGACAGGGCCTACGAGCAGTACTTC CASSIDRAYEQYF TRBD1 TRBJ2-7 TRBV7-2 many
TGCGCCAGCAGCCAAGGGGGACTAGCGGGGATCTACGAGCAGTACTTC CASSQGGLAGIYEQYF TRBD2 TRBJ2-7 TRBV4-3 many
TGTGCCAGCAGGATCCGGGGCGGCGGCGAGCAGTACTTC CASRIRGGGEQYF . TRBJ2-7 TRBV27 .
TGCAGTGCTAGAGATGGGGAATATGGCTACACCTTC CSARDGEYGYTF . TRBJ1-2 TRBV20-1 many
TGTGCCAGCAGCTCAATCCGGGGGGATAGCACTGAAGCTTTCTTT CASSSIRGDSTEAFF . TRBJ1-1 TRBV7-9 many
TGTGCCAGCAGTTTAGGCGGACTAGCGCTCACCTACGAGCAGTACTTC CASSLGGLALTYEQYF TRBD2 TRBJ2-7 TRBV27 few
TGCGCCAGCAGCCAGGGACTAGCGGGAGGTCCAGAGACCCAGTACTTC CASSQGLAGGPETQYF TRBD2 TRBJ2-5 TRBV5-1 many
TGCGCCAGCAGCTTAGGGGCCTCTGGAAACACCATATATTTT CASSLGASGNTIYF . TRBJ1-3 TRBV5-1 many
TGTGCCTGGATGGGCAGCCGAGGTGAAAAACTGTTTTTT CAWMGSRGEKLFF . TRBJ1-4 TRBV30 many
TGCGCCAGCAGCGGAGGGGGGAATGAGCAGTTCTTC CASSGGGNEQFF . TRBJ2-1 TRBV5-1 many
TGTGCCAGCAGCTTGGGTAGCTGGGAGACCCAGTACTTC CASSLGSWETQYF . TRBJ2-5 TRBV5-6 many
TGTGCCAGCAGCGTAGAGGAGTTAGTTGGGACCCAGTACTTC CASSVEELVGTQYF . TRBJ2-5 TRBV9 many
TGTGCCAGCTCAGTTTCCGGACAGTCCTACGAGCAGTACTTC CASSVSGQSYEQYF . TRBJ2-7 TRBV18 few
TGCAGTGCTAGCAGGGGGCTAGGTGGGGCCAACGTCCTGACTTTC CSASRGLGGANVLTF TRBD1 TRBJ2-6 TRBV20-1 many
TGTGCCAGCAGCCACCGACTAGCGGGAGGAACATCAAATACGCAGTATTTT CASSHRLAGGTSNTQYF TRBD2 TRBJ2-3 TRBV12-3/TRBV12-4 .
TGCGCCAGCAGCATCGGGACAACGAACACCGGGGAGCTGTTTTTT CASSIGTTNTGELFF . TRBJ2-2 TRBV5-1 many
TGTGCCACCAGCGAAGGGTTGGACACTGAAGCTTTCTTT CATSEGLDTEAFF . TRBJ1-1 TRBV24-1 many
TGTGCCACCAGCTCACAGGGCCCGGAGCCCCAGCATTTT CATSSQGPEPQHF . TRBJ1-5 TRBV15 many
TGTGCCAGCCTACCTCATACGGGCTCTAACTACGAGCAGTACTTC CASLPHTGSNYEQYF . TRBJ2-7 TRBV28 many
TGTGCCAGCAGCTTAGTTGGGAACGGGGAGCTGTTTTTT CASSLVGNGELFF . TRBJ2-2 TRBV7-9 many
TGTGCCAGCAGTTTACTGGGGACAAGTAATTCACCCCTCCACTTT CASSLLGTSNSPLHF . TRBJ1-6 TRBV12-3/TRBV12-4 many
TGTGCCAGCAGCTTAGGTCGGGAGACCCAGTACTTC CASSLGRETQYF . TRBJ2-5 TRBV11-2 many
TGTGCCAGCAGTTACAACAATGAGCAGTTCTTC CASSYNNEQFF . TRBJ2-1 TRBV2 many
TGTGCCAGCAGCAGGACTAACACCGGGGAGCTGTTTTTT CASSRTNTGELFF . TRBJ2-2 TRBV3-1 many
TGTGCCAGCAGGGATACTCAATGGGGGTCGGGGTTCTACGAGCAGTACTTC CASRDTQWGSGFYEQYF . TRBJ2-7 TRBV7-2 many
TGCAGTGCTGTCGGCGGGGCAGGCTCTTCAGATACGCAGTATTTT CSAVGGAGSSDTQYF . TRBJ2-3 TRBV20-1 many